The 25 T cell receptor beta chains listed next were all sequenced from one sample in a study of beta chain features in type 1 diabetes. Broader study findings: There was a moderate but significant shortening of TCRB CDR3s in all four CD4+ subsets of Type 1 diabetes patients.

No antigen is known for these receptors. What was sequenced were expressed TCRB transcripts, since all of the isolated RNA had been reverse transcribed. Sequencing used immunoSEQ multiplex PCR; TCRdb keeps in-frame clones, though not all of them. The sample lists roughly 730,000 clones, about an eighth occurring once. Sequencing used naive CD4+ T cells from blood. These receptors all come from a man younger than 35 with type 1 diabetes.

The J gene is TRBJ1-2, the V gene TRBV29-1; 9 nucleotides line up with TRBD1. The CDR3 is 17 residues long. V trimming: 4 bases; J trimming: 2 bases; junction bases outside the gene matches: 14. Germline lookup yields CDR1 SQVTM and CDR2 ANQGSEA. The CDR3, as DNA: TGCAGCGTTGCATCCTACATCCGGGACAGGGCGAACTATGGCTACACCTTC. It translates to CSVASYIRDRANYGYTF.

The chain is built from TRBV19 and TRBJ2-7; 7 bases line up with TRBD1. This CDR3 contains 14 residues. CDR1 LNHDA and CDR2 SQIVND come from the germline V gene (reference sequence). V gave up 6 bases and J gave up 5 bases; unmatched junction bases: 10. CDR3 loop: CASRDPTGTHEQYF. Here the CDR3 DNA reads TGTGCCAGTAGAGACCCGACAGGGACGCACGAGCAGTACTTC.

The chain combines TRBV5-4 with TRBJ2-1; TRBD2 matches at 7 bases. The V and J ends lost 4 bases and 5 bases, in that order; junction bases with no gene match: 3. This CDR3 is 13 amino acids long. CDR1 and CDR2 (germline): SGHNT, YYREEE (reference sequence). The CDR3 loop reads CASSLAADNEQFF. CDR3 DNA: TGTGCCAGCAGCCTAGCGGCGGACAATGAGCAGTTCTTC.

V gene TRBV18 combines with J gene TRBJ1-1; the D is unclear. The V gene's germline CDR1 is KGHSH and CDR2 LQKENI. This CDR3 spans 13 amino acids. Trimming pared 2 bases from V and 5 bases from J, leaving 9 bases between. This chain's CDR3 is CASSPSESTEAFF. The CDR3 DNA reads as TGTGCCAGCTCACCATCAGAGTCAACTGAAGCTTTCTTT.

The rearrangement links TRBV25-1 to TRBJ1-2; D is possibly TRBD1 (6 bases). The CDR3 contains 14 residues. Germline assignment: CDR1 MGHDK and CDR2 SYGVNS. V was shortened by 5 bases and J by 4 bases, with 14 bases between the two germline ends. The DNA for the CDR3 is TGTGCCAGCAGTCCACGGGGGCAACGCTATGGCTACACCTTC. It translates to CASSPRGQRYGYTF.

This clone was counted only a few times. Other DNA variants within this sample encode the same CDR3. The chain joins TRBV7-9 to TRBJ1-2; 9 bases agree with TRBD1. Germline CDR1 is SEHNR and CDR2 is FQNEAQ (reference sequence). The trim removed 6 bases at V and 2 bases at J, leaving 4 bases unmatched. This CDR3 contains 14 residues. The CDR3 loop is CASSSGTGNYGYTF. CDR3 sequence (DNA): TGTGCCAGCAGTTCCGGGACAGGGAACTATGGCTACACCTTC.

This clone has only a few counts. V and J are TRBV5-1 and TRBJ2-3; the D gene is possibly TRBD1 (6 bases). The germline gives CDR1 SGHRS, CDR2 YFSETQ. Trimming took 0 bases from V and 4 from J, leaving 9 bases between them. This CDR3 region has 14 residues. CDR3 nucleotide sequence: TGCGCCAGCAGCTTGGGACAGGTGGCAGATACGCAGTATTTT. Its translation: CASSLGQVADTQYF.

This clone was found a few times. The DNA for the CDR3 is TGTGCCAGCTCACCACAGGACGGCTTCGCGAACACCGGGGAGCTGTTTTTT. It encodes CASSPQDGFANTGELFF. This chain links TRBV18 with TRBJ2-2; no clear D gene. The CDR3 contains 17 residues. V was trimmed by 1 base and J by 0 bases, leaving 12 bases between them. In germline, CDR1 is KGHSH, CDR2 LQKENI. Supplemented by reference TRBV18 and TRBJ2-2, the full variable domain reads NAGVMQNPRHLVRRRGQEARLRCSPMKGHSHVYWYRQLPEEGLKFMVYLQKENIIDESGMPKERFSAEFPKEGPSILRIQQVVRGDSAAYFCASSPQDGFANTGELFFGEGSRLTVL.

The chain employs TRBV30 and TRBJ1-4; possible D gene TRBD1, 5 bases. Trimming cost V 2 bases and J 7 bases, with 8 bases left between them. The CDR3 length is 12 residues. CDR1 is GTSNPN and CDR2 is SVGIG in the germline V gene (reference sequence). The DNA of the CDR3 is TGTGCCTGGAGTCCCGACAGTGAAAAACTGTTTTTT. Its translation: CAWSPDSEKLFF.

This clone was seen more than once but under ten times. This sequence joins TRBV7-2 and TRBJ2-7; D is unresolved. Germline V CDR1 and CDR2: SGHTA, FQGNSA. This CDR3 is built from 13 residues. V was cut by 0 bases and J by 3 bases, with 6 bases left in between. The CDR3 nucleotides read TGTGCCAGCAGCTTAGCTGGGATCTACGAGCAGTACTTC. It is translated as CASSLAGIYEQYF.

This clone has a handful of counts. The V call is TRBV5-1, the J call TRBJ2-5; TRBD1 matches at 7 bases. CDR1 and CDR2 (germline): SGHRS, YFSETQ. This CDR3 comprises 14 residues. V gave up 3 bases and J gave up 5 bases; unmatched junction bases: 7. The CDR3 nucleotides read TGCGCCAGCAGCTCACAGGGGATAAGTGAGACCCAGTACTTC. Residues: CASSSQGISETQYF. Supplemented by reference TRBV5-1 and TRBJ2-5, the full variable domain reads KAGVTQTPRYLIKTRGQQVTLSCSPISGHRSVSWYQQTPGQGLQFLFEYFSETQRNKGNFPGRFSGRQFSNSRSEMNVSTLELGDSALYLCASSSQGISETQYFGPGTRLLVL.

This clone was seen more than once but under ten times. The CDR3 region is CASSLLSGQGRTNTEAFF. CDR3 DNA: TGTGCCAGCAGCTTACTCTCGGGACAGGGGAGGACGAACACTGAAGCTTTCTTT. The rearrangement links TRBV13 to TRBJ1-1; 10 nucleotides line up with TRBD1. Germline V gives CDR1 PRHDT, CDR2 FYEKMQ (reference sequence). The V gene end was trimmed by 2 bases and the J gene end by 1 base; junction bases not matched to a gene: 10. This CDR3 has 18 residues.

This clone was seen a handful of times. The CDR3 sequence is CAWSAEDRGGTEAFF. The CDR3 coding sequence is TGTGCCTGGAGTGCCGAGGACAGGGGAGGAACTGAAGCTTTCTTT. The chain employs TRBV30 and TRBJ1-1; 9 bases fit TRBD1. V lost 1 base to trimming and J lost 5 bases; unmatched junction nucleotides: 8. This CDR3 comprises 15 residues. Germline CDR1 GTSNPN, CDR2 SVGIG (reference sequence). The entire variable domain, with the rest obtained from reference TRBV30 and TRBJ1-1, is as follows: SQTIHQWPATLVQPVGSPLSLECTVEGTSNPNLYWYRQAAGRGLQLLFYSVGIGQISSEVPQNLSASRPQDRQFILSSKKLLLSDSGFYLCAWSAEDRGGTEAFFGQGTRLTVV.

The chain joins TRBV28 to TRBJ1-2, with 8 positions matching TRBD1. This CDR3 is 12 amino acids long. CDR1 MDHEN and CDR2 SYDVKM come from the germline V gene. Trimming took 8 bases from V and 7 from J; bases not matched to a gene: 6. Here the CDR3 reads CASASGTGGYTF. The CDR3 DNA follows: TGTGCCAGCGCTTCCGGGACAGGTGGCTACACCTTC.

This clone has only a few counts. This sequence joins TRBV6-1 and TRBJ1-2; possible D gene TRBD1, 5 bases. The CDR3 is 13 amino acids. The V end lost 8 bases, the J end lost 3 bases, and 13 bases lay between the germline ends. CDR1 and CDR2 from the germline V gene are MNHNS and SASEGT. The CDR3 nucleotides are TGTGCCAGCCGCAACGGGGGTGACTATGGCTACACCTTC. It is translated as CASRNGGDYGYTF.

V is TRBV18 and J is TRBJ2-3; TRBD1 aligns across 9 bases. J was trimmed by 4 bases and V by 3 bases; bases with no gene match: 5. The CDR3 is 15 residues long. Germline values: CDR1 KGHSH, CDR2 LQKENI. The CDR3 sequence is CASSPGTGLADTQYF. CDR3 DNA sequence: TGTGCCAGCTCACCCGGGACAGGGTTGGCAGATACGCAGTATTTT.

Comment on this clone: Other DNA sequences of this sample code for an identical CDR3. The chain uses TRBV15 and TRBJ1-6; 7 bases are shared with TRBD1. V lost 0 bases to trimming and J lost 3 bases; unmatched junction nucleotides: 2. Germline V gives CDR1 LNHNV, CDR2 YYDKDF (reference sequence). CDR3 length: 16 residues. The CDR3 here is CATSRDQGDYNSPLHF. The DNA of the CDR3 is TGTGCCACCAGCAGAGATCAGGGGGACTATAATTCACCCCTCCACTTT.

This clone was detected a few times. J is TRBJ2-6 and V is TRBV5-1; D might be TRBD2 (5 bases). V was trimmed by 0 bases and J by 0 bases, leaving 7 bases between them. CDR1 SGHRS and CDR2 YFSETQ come from the germline V gene. This CDR3 has 16 amino acids. CDR3 in DNA: TGCGCCAGCAGCTTGGTAGGGAGCTCTGGGGCCAACGTCCTGACTTTC. It is translated as CASSLVGSSGANVLTF.

The J gene is TRBJ1-5, the V gene TRBV7-2; D is possibly TRBD1 (6 bases). CDR1 is SGHTA, CDR2 FQGNSA, per germline. V lost 8 bases and J lost 5, with 16 bases in between. The CDR3 is made up of 14 amino acids. In DNA, the CDR3 is TGTGCCAGCCAAAAAGGGGGGATTGATCAGCCCCAGCATTTT. This translates into CASQKGGIDQPQHF.

A few counts support this clone. The rearrangement joins TRBV30 to TRBJ2-1, with a possible D match to TRBD2 (6 bases). Trimming stripped 5 bases from V and 4 bases from J, with 12 bases between. The CDR3 length is 13 residues. Germline V gene data show CDR1 as GTSNPN and CDR2 as SVGIG (reference sequence). Written as DNA, the CDR3 is TGTGCCTGGCAGGTGGGAGGTTACAATGAGCAGTTCTTC. It encodes CAWQVGGYNEQFF.

This clone was observed a few times. The chain employs TRBV7-9 and TRBJ1-4, with D perhaps matching TRBD1 (6 bases). V lost 3 bases and J lost 8, with 16 bases in between. The CDR3 has 15 amino acids. Germline CDR1 SEHNR, CDR2 FQNEAQ (reference sequence). DNA of the CDR3: TGTGCCAGCAGCTTTTACACAGGGAGGTTGGAAAAACTGTTTTTT. It yields the protein CASSFYTGRLEKLFF.

The genes are TRBV30 and TRBJ2-5; 9 nucleotides agree with TRBD2. Unmatched junction bases numbered 1, after V lost 4 bases and J lost 1 base. Germline CDR1 is GTSNPN and CDR2 is SVGIG (reference sequence). This CDR3 is built from 13 residues. CDR3 sequence (DNA): TGTGCCTGGACAGCGGGGGGCCAAGAGACCCAGTACTTC. Its translation is CAWTAGGQETQYF.

The rearrangement uses TRBV18 and TRBJ2-2; a weak D match, TRBD2 (5 bases). The CDR3 is 14 residues long. Germline values: CDR1 KGHSH, CDR2 LQKENI. Trimming took off 1 base at V and 6 bases at J, with 9 bases between the two ends. This chain's CDR3 is CASSPLEEAGELFF. In DNA, the CDR3 is TGTGCCAGCTCACCACTGGAGGAGGCCGGGGAGCTGTTTTTT.

This sequence joins TRBV4-1 and TRBJ2-3; 13 nucleotides agree with TRBD2. The CDR3 is 17 residues long. Unmatched junction bases numbered 4, after V lost 2 bases and J lost 2 bases. Germline-derived CDR1 and CDR2 are MGHRA and YSYEKL. CDR3 in DNA: TGCGCCAGCAGCCAACCGACTAGCGGGGGGTCCACAGATACGCAGTATTTT. Translating gives CASSQPTSGGSTDTQYF.

CDR3 nucleotides: TGTGCCAGCAGCCCAGGAATCCTCGCAGATACGCAGTATTTT. This sequence encodes CASSPGILADTQYF. The V gene is TRBV6-5, the J gene TRBJ2-3; D call uncertain. The ends were cut back, 6 bases at V and 4 bases at J, with 14 bases in the middle. The CDR3 extends over 14 amino acids. Germline-derived CDR1 and CDR2 are MNHEY and SVGAGI.